The following is a TCR beta chain sequence with its context. Its antigen is unidentified. At one boundary the junction diverges from the germline segment, which might be a read error. This sample is part of a study of shared clonotypes between healthy human individuals. The repertoire was sequenced with immunoSEQ multiplex PCR; TCRdb's copy has only in-frame clones and lacks some. The sample records about 470,000 clones, about 85% being singletons. The CDR3 covers 16 residues. The germline gives CDR1 MRHNA, CDR2 SNTAGT. General study results and limits: Clonotype sharing among donors, it was expected, would be affected by sequencing depth.

The TCR originated in a middle-aged woman in good health. Some clones in this sample may be carry-over from other donors' samples. Sequenced sample: PBMCs. The J gene is TRBJ2-1, the V gene TRBV6-4, with 11 positions matching TRBD1. The CDR3 spells CASSDSGTGGYNEQFF. The CDR3 DNA sequence: TGTGCCAGCAGCGACTCCGGGACAGGGGGCTACAATGAGCAGTTCTTC.